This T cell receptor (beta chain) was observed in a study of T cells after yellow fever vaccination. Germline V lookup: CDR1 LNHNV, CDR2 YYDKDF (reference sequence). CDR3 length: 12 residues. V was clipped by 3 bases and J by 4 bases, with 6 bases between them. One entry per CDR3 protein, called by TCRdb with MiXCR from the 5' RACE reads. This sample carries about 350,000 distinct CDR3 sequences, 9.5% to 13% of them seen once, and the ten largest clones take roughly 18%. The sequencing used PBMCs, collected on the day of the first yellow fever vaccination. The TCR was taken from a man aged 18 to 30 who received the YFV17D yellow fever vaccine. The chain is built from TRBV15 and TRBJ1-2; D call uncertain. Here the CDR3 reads CATSSLSYGYTF. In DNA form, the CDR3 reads TGTGCCACCAGCAGTCTCTCCTATGGCTACACCTTC.